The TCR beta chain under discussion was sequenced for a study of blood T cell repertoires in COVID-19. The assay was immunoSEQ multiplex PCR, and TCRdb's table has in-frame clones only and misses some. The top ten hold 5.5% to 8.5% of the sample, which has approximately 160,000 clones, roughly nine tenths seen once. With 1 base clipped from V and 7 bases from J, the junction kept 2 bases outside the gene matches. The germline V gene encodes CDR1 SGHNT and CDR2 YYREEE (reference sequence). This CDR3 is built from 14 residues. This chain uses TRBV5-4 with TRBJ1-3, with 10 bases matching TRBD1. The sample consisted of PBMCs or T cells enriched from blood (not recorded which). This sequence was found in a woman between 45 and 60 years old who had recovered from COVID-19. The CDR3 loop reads CASSLMGQGNTIYF. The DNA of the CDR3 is TGTGCCAGCAGCTTGATGGGACAGGGGAACACCATATATTTT.